This is a list of T cell receptor beta chains from one sample in a study of radiotherapy plus CTLA-4 blockade in lung cancer. Method: immunoSEQ multiplex PCR; TCRdb's copy keeps in-frame clones and lacks some. Of approximately 38,000 clones in the sample, about 86% were seen once. The starting material was peripheral blood, obtained from a patient treated with radiotherapy plus ipilimumab. The origin of the receptors is a human donor with non-small cell lung cancer whose response to radiotherapy plus ipilimumab could not be evaluated. Each CDR3 is given with its conserved first and last residue. The D gene is left open where the match is weak. Clone sizes are given selectively: once, few, many, or a class where the clone is expanded.

d_call: .; j_call: TRBJ2-7; clone_size: once; v_call: TRBV28; cdr3_nt: TGTGCCAGCAGCATGACTGGAGGGAGGTCCTACGAGCAGTACTTC; cdr3_aa: CASSMTGGRSYEQYF
d_call: .; j_call: TRBJ2-4; clone_size: .; v_call: TRBV18; cdr3_nt: TGTGCCAGCTCGGGAGGCAACCAGAACATTCAGTACTTC; cdr3_aa: CASSGGNQNIQYF
d_call: .; j_call: TRBJ1-1; clone_size: .; v_call: TRBV29-1; cdr3_nt: TGCAGCGTTCGTTCGAACACTGAAGCTTTCTTT; cdr3_aa: CSVRSNTEAFF
d_call: .; j_call: TRBJ2-7; clone_size: .; v_call: TRBV11-2; cdr3_nt: TGTGCCAGCAGCCCCTGGGCCACACTCTCCTCCTACGAGCAGTACTTC; cdr3_aa: CASSPWATLSSYEQYF
d_call: TRBD2; j_call: TRBJ2-7; clone_size: once; v_call: TRBV18; cdr3_nt: TGTGCCAGCTCACCACGACCTAGCGGGGGGAACCGGTCACCTCGGGACGAGCAGTACTTC; cdr3_aa: CASSPRPSGGNRSPRDEQYF
d_call: .; j_call: TRBJ1-5; clone_size: .; v_call: TRBV25-1; cdr3_nt: TGTGCCAGCAGTGATCGTGGCCATCTGGGCAATCAGCCCCAGCATTTT; cdr3_aa: CASSDRGHLGNQPQHF
d_call: .; j_call: TRBJ2-5; clone_size: .; v_call: TRBV7-2; cdr3_nt: TGTGCCAGCAGCTCACAAGAGACCCAGTACTTC; cdr3_aa: CASSSQETQYF
d_call: .; j_call: TRBJ2-1; clone_size: .; v_call: TRBV7-9; cdr3_nt: TGTGCCAGCAGCGCACTGAGCTCCTACAATGAGCAGTTCTTC; cdr3_aa: CASSALSSYNEQFF
d_call: .; j_call: TRBJ1-5; clone_size: .; v_call: TRBV28; cdr3_nt: TGTGCCACCCGAGCGGGGTATCAGCCCCAGCATTTT; cdr3_aa: CATRAGYQPQHF
d_call: .; j_call: TRBJ1-5; clone_size: .; v_call: TRBV28; cdr3_nt: TGTGCCAGCAGTCCACCGGCGGTGGGGGGGAATCAGCCCCAGCATTTT; cdr3_aa: CASSPPAVGGNQPQHF
d_call: TRBD1; j_call: TRBJ1-2; clone_size: .; v_call: TRBV9; cdr3_nt: TGTGCCAGCGTCGGCGCCCGGACAGGCGGCTATGGCTACACCTTC; cdr3_aa: CASVGARTGGYGYTF
d_call: TRBD1; j_call: TRBJ1-1; clone_size: .; v_call: TRBV11-2; cdr3_nt: TGTGCCAGCAGATACCTAAGGGGCCGGTCAGGGGGATCAGCTTTCTTT; cdr3_aa: CASRYLRGRSGGSAFF
d_call: .; j_call: TRBJ1-2; clone_size: .; v_call: TRBV19; cdr3_nt: TGTGCCAGTAGTATTGGGGGCCCTAACTATGGCTACACCTTC; cdr3_aa: CASSIGGPNYGYTF
d_call: TRBD2; j_call: TRBJ2-1; clone_size: .; v_call: TRBV10-3; cdr3_nt: TGTGCCACGTCGGCGGGGAGGGCGAGGGCAATACGTAATGAGCAGTTCTTC; cdr3_aa: CATSAGRARAIRNEQFF
d_call: .; j_call: TRBJ2-7; clone_size: .; v_call: TRBV21-1; cdr3_nt: TGTGCCAGCAGCATTTCCCGGGACACCTCCTACGAGCAGTACTTC; cdr3_aa: CASSISRDTSYEQYF
d_call: .; j_call: TRBJ1-4; clone_size: .; v_call: TRBV28; cdr3_nt: TGTGCCAGCACTGCAACTAATGAAAAACTGTTTTTT; cdr3_aa: CASTATNEKLFF